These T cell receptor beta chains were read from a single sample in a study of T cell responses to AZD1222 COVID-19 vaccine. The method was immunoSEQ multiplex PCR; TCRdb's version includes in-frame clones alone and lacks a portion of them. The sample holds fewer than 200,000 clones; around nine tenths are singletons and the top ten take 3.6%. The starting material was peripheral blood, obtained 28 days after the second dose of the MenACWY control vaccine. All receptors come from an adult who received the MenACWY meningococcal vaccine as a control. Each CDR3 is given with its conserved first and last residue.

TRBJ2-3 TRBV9 CASSVGLAGTDTQYF
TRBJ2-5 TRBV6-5 CASSPGLADQETQYF
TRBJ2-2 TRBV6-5 CASRLGLGQDGELFF
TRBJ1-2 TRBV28 CASTETVVGGRYGYTF
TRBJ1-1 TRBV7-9 CASRPRGNTEAFF
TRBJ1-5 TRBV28 CASIRGPNQPQHF
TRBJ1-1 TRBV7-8 CATKTGATLIPNTEAFF
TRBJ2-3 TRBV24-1 CATSDRQGTNTDTQYF
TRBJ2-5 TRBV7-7 CASSNTRGGETQYF
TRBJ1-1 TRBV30 CAWSKQGPNTEAFF
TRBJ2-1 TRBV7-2 CASSLRPVLNEQFF
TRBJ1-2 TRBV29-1 CSVERDYGYTF
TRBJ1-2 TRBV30 CAWSVRGYGYTF
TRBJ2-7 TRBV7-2 CASSVGLAGGYEQYF
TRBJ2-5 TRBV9 CASSASGKGLVQETQYF
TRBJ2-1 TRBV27 CASSSTTRLAGGANEQFF
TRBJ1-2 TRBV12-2 CASRSDGVELYGYTF
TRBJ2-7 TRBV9 CASSVAGAGEQYF
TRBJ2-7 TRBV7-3 CASSLTPAYEQYF
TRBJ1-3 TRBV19 CATARDSGNTIYF
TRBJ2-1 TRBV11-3 CASSLGGEGNEQFF
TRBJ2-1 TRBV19 CASSAGGYEQFF
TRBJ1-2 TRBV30 CAWVPQGALNTF
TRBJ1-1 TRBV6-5 CASRGRTVAHTEAFF
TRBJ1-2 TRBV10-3 CAISDTGTNYGYTF
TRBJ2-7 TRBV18 CASSPALLGYEQYF
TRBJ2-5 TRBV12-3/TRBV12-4 CASSLAFQETQYF
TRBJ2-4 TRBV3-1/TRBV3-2 CASSQIGSSSKNIQYF
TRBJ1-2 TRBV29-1 CSVRGLGSSYGYTF
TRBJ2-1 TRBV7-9 CASSRTDNEQFF
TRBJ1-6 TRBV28 CASSLSSRQGAYNSPLHF
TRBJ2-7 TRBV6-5 CASSTGSGTHEQYF
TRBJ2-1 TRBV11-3 CASSPKSGVAGGTLNEQFF
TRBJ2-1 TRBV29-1 CSVEDALNEQFF
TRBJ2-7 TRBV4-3 CASSQTDRGTYEQYF
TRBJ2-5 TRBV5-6 CASSWGRVTETQYF
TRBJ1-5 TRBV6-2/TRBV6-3 CASSGQTLSYSNQPQHF
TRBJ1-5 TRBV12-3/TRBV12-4 CASSWRGDQPQHF
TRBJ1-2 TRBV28 CASQLANYGYTF
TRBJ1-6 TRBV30 CAWGTQGAGNSPLHF
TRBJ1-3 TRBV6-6 CASSPQGAGNTIYF
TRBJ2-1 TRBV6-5 CASRAGDRALNEQFF
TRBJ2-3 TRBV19 CASRREYADTQYF
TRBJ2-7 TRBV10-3 CAISPRGLGDEQYF
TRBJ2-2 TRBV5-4 CASSLRVSGSIKYTGELFF
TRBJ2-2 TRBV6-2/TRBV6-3 CASSYGPAGELFF
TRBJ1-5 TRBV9 CASSTGLGNQPQHF
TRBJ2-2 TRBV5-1 CASSLPLATSTGELFF
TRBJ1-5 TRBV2 CASRIPYSNQPQHF
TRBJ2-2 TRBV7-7 CASSRGQGGSTGELFF
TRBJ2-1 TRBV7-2 CASSTVGGRDNEQFF
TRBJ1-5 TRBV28 CASSLGGTNQPQHF